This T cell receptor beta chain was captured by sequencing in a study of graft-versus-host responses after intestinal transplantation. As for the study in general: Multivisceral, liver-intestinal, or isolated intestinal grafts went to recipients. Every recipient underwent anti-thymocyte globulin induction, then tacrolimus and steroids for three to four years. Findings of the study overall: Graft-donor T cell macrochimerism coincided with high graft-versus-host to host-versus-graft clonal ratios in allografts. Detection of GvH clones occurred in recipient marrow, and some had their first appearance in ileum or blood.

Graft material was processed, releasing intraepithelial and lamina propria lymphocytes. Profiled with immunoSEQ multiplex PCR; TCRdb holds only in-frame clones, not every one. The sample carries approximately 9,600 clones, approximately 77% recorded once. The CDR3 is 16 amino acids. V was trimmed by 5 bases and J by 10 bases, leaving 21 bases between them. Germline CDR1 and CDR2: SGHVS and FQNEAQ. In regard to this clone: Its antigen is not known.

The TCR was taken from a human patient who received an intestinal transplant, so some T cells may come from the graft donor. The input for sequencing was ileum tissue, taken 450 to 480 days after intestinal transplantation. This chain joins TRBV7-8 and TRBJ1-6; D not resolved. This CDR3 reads CASSLTDFGWYSPLHF. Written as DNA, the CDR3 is TGTGCCAGCAGCCTAACGGATTTTGGGTGGTACTCACCCCTCCACTTT.